This is a list of T cell receptor beta chains from one sample in a study of T cells after yellow fever vaccination. TCRdb processed the 5' RACE reads anew with MiXCR; each CDR3 protein has one entry. Of over 45,000 distinct CDR3 sequences in the sample, approximately 6.9% were seen once. Sequenced material: CD8+ T cells sorted from PBMCs, taken on the day of the first yellow fever vaccination. The receptors stem from a man aged 18 to 35 who received the YFV17D yellow fever vaccine. Both conserved end residues are part of each CDR3.

v_gene	CDR3aa
TRBV5-1	CASSLADRPHSYEQYF
TRBV4-1	CASSQDRGGTYNEQFF
TRBV15	CATSRDRPPRDTQYF
TRBV7-9	CASSSSGLMNTEAFF
TRBV27	CASRTGHRYNSPLHF
TRBV12-3/TRBV12-4	CASSPGSADTQYF
TRBV7-8	CASSLLRPQETQYF
TRBV6-6	CASSYRSTDTQYF
TRBV5-1	CASSLTGTENIQYF
TRBV7-9	CASSPATGANVLTF
TRBV4-1	CASSQQGGYYNQPQHF
TRBV9	CASSVAKGNTGELFF
TRBV7-8	CASSLEPQATGELFF
TRBV3-1	CASSPLTSGLETQYF
TRBV15	CATSRDHAGPNTEAFF
TRBV20-1	CSATRSSGLANEQFF
TRBV4-2	CASTDLTSGNTGELFF
TRBV10-3	CAIREGVDQPQHF
TRBV10-3	CAISGGGGRAGELFF
TRBV3-1	CASSQATGGNTEAFF
TRBV6-4	CASRGTGAVFQRGALVGNEQFF
TRBV3-1	CASSQVVIAVSQETQYF
TRBV20-1	CSATRGDEQYF